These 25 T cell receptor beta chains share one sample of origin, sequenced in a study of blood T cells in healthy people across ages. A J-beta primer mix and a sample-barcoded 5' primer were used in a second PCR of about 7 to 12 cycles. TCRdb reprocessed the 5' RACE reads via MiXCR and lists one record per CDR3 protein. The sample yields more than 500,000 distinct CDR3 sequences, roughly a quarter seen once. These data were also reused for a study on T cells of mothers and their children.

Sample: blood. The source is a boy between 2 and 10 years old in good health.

CDR3 coding DNA: TGTGCCAGCAGCGTAGGAGGGTACACAGATACGCAGTATTTT. Its protein product is CASSVGGYTDTQYF. The chain joins TRBV9 to TRBJ2-3, with a weak D call TRBD2 (5 bases). V lost 0 bases to trimming and J lost 2 bases, with 7 bases between them. CDR1 and CDR2 (germline): SGDLS, YYNGEE. The CDR3 totals 14 residues.

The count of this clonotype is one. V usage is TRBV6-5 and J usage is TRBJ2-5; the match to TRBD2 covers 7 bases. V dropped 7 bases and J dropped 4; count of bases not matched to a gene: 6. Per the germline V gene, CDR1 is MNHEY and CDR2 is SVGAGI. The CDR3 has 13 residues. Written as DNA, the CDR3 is TGTGCCAGCACAAAGGCGGGAGTAGAGACCCAGTACTTC. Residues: CASTKAGVETQYF.

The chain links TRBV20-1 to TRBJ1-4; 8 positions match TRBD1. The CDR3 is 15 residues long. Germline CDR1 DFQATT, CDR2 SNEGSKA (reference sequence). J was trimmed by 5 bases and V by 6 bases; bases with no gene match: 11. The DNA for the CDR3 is TGCAGTGCAACCAGGCTGACAGGGGAAAATGAAAAACTGTTTTTT. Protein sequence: CSATRLTGENEKLFF.

The CDR3 is CASMGEKLFF. DNA of the CDR3: TGTGCCAGCATGGGTGAAAAACTGTTTTTT. The J gene is TRBJ1-4, the V gene TRBV6-6; D unclear. Germline CDR1 MNHNY, CDR2 SVGAGI (reference sequence). V was cut by 7 bases and J by 7 bases, with 4 bases left in between. The CDR3 loop spans 10 amino acids.

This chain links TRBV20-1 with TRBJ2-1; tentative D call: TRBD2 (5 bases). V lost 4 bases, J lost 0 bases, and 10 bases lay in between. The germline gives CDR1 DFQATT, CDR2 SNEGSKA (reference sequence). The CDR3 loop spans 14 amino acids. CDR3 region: CSAKGLGSYNEQFF. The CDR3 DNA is TGCAGTGCTAAAGGACTGGGCTCCTACAATGAGCAGTTCTTC.

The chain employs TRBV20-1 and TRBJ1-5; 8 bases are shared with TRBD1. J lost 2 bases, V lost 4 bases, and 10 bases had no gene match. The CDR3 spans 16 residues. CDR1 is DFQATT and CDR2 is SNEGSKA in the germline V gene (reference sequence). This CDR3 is CSAKGQGSVGNQPQHF. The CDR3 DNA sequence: TGCAGTGCTAAAGGACAGGGAAGCGTAGGCAATCAGCCCCAGCATTTT.

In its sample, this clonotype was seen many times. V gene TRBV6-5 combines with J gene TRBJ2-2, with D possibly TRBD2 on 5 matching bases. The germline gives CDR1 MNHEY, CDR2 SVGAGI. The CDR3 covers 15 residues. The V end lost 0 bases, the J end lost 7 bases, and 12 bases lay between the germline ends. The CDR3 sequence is CASSYSGSVNGELFF. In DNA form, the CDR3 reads TGTGCCAGCAGTTACTCGGGTAGCGTTAACGGGGAGCTGTTTTTT.

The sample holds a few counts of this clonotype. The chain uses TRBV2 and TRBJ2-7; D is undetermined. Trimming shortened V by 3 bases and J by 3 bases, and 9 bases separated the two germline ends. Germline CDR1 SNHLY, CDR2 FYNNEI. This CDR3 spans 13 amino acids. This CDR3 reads CASSDPYDYEQYF. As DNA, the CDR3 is TGTGCCAGCAGTGACCCCTATGACTACGAGCAGTACTTC.

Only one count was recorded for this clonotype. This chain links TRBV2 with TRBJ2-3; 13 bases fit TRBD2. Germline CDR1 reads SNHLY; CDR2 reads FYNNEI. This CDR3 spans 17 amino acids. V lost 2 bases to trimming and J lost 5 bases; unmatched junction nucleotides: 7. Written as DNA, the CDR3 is TGTGCCAGCAGTGAACTACTAGCGGGGGGGCTGGAAGATACGCAGTATTTT. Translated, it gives CASSELLAGGLEDTQYF.

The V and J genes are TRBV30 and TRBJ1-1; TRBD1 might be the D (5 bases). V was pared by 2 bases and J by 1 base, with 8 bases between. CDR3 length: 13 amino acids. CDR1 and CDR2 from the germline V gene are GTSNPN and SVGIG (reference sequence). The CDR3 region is CAWSQGSNTEAFF. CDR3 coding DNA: TGTGCCTGGAGTCAGGGTTCGAACACTGAAGCTTTCTTT.

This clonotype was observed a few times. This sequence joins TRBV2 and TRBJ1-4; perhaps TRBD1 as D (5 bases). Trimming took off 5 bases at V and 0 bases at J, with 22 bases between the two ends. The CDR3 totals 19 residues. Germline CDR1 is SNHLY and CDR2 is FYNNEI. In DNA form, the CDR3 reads TGTGCCAGCAGTCCTACGGCGGGGGAATCGTATGCAACTAATGAAAAACTGTTTTTT. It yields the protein CASSPTAGESYATNEKLFF.

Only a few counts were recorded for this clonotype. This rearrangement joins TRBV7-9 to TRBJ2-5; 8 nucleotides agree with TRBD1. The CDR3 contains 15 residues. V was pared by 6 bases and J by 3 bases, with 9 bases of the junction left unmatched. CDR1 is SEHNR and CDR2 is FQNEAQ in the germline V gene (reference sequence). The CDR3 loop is CASSSGGLPKETQYF. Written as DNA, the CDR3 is TGTGCCAGCAGTTCAGGGGGCCTCCCCAAAGAGACCCAGTACTTC.

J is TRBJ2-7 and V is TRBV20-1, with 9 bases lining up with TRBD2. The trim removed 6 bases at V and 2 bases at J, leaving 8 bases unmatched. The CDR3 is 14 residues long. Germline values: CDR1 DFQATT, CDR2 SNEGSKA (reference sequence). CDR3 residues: CSAARASGTYEQYF. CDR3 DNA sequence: TGCAGTGCCGCCCGGGCTAGCGGGACCTACGAGCAGTACTTC.

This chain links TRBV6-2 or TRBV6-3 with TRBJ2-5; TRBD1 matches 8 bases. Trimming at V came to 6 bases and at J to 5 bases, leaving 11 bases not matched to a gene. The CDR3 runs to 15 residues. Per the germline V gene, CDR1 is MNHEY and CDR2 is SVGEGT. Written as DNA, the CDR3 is TGTGCCAGCAGCCGCTCGAGCAGGGGGCGTGAGACCCAGTACTTC. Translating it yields CASSRSSRGRETQYF.

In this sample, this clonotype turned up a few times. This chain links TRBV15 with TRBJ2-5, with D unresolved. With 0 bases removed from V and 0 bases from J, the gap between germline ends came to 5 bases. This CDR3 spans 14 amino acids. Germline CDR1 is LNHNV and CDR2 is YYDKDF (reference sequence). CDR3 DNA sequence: TGTGCCACCAGCAGAGATCTCGACCAAGAGACCCAGTACTTC. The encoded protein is CATSRDLDQETQYF.

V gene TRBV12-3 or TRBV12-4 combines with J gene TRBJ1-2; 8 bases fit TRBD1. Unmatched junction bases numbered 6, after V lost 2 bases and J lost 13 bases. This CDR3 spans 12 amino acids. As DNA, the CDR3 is TGTGCCAGCAGTTTACTATACAGGGGGTGCACCTTC. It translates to CASSLLYRGCTF.

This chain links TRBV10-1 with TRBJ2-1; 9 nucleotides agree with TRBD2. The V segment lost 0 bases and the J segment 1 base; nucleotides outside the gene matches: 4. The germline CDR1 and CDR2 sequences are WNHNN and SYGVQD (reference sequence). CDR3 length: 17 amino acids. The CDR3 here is CASSESYSGRSYNEQFF. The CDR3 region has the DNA TGCGCCAGCAGTGAGTCGTATAGCGGGAGATCCTACAATGAGCAGTTCTTC.

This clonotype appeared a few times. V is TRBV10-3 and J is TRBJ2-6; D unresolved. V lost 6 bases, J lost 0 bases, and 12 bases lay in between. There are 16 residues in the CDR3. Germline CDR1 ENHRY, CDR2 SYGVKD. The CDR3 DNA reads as TGTGCCATCAGCTCACCTCGCGCCTCTGGGGCCAACGTCCTGACTTTC. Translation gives CAISSPRASGANVLTF.

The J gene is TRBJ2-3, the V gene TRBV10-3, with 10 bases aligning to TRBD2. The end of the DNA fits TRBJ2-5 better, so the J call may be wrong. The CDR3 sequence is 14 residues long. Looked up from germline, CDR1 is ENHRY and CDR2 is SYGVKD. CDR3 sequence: CAISGTSGQETQYF. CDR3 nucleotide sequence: TGTGCCATCAGTGGGACTAGCGGTCAAGAGACCCAGTACTTC.

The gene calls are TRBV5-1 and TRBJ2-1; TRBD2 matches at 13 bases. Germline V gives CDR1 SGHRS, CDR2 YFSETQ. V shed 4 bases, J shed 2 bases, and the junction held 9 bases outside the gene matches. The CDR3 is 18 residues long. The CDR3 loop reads CASSVMGLAGTAYNEQFF. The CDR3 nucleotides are TGCGCCAGCAGCGTGATGGGACTAGCGGGGACCGCCTACAATGAGCAGTTCTTC.

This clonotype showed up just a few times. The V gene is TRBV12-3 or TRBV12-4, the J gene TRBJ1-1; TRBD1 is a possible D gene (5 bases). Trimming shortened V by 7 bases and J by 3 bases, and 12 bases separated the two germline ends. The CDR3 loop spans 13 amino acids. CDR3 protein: CASNWGGDTEAFF. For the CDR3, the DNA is TGTGCCAGCAACTGGGGGGGGGACACTGAAGCTTTCTTT.

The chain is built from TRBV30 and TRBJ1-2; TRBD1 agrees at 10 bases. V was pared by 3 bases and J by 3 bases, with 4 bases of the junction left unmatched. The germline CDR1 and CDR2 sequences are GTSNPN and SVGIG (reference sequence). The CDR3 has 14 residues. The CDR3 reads CAWSHGQGDYGYTF. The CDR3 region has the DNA TGTGCCTGGAGCCACGGACAGGGGGACTATGGCTACACCTTC.

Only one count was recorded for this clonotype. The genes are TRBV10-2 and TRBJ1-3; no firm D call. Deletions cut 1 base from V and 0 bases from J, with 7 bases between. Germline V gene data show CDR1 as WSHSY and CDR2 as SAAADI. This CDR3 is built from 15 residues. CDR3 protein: CASSEFFGSGNTIYF. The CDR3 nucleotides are TGCGCCAGCAGTGAGTTCTTTGGCTCTGGAAACACCATATATTTT.

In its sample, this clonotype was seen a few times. The chain's CDR3 is CSASGTKNTEAFF. The CDR3 coding sequence is TGCAGTGCTAGTGGGACTAAGAACACTGAAGCTTTCTTT. The gene calls are TRBV20-1 and TRBJ1-1, with D possibly TRBD1 on 5 matching bases. The CDR3 has 13 amino acids. The germline V gene encodes CDR1 DFQATT and CDR2 SNEGSKA (reference sequence). The V gene lost 3 bases and the J gene lost 1 base, with 9 bases spanning the gap.

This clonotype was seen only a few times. CDR3 in DNA: TGCAGCGTTGGGGGTGGCAGGGAGGGCTATGCGCAGTATTTT. This sequence encodes CSVGGGREGYAQYF. The V gene is TRBV29-1, the J gene TRBJ2-3, with 7 bases lining up with TRBD2. The CDR3 is 14 residues long. V shed 4 bases and J 10 bases; nucleotides not matched to a gene: 14. Germline V gene lookup returns CDR1 SQVTM and CDR2 ANQGSEA.